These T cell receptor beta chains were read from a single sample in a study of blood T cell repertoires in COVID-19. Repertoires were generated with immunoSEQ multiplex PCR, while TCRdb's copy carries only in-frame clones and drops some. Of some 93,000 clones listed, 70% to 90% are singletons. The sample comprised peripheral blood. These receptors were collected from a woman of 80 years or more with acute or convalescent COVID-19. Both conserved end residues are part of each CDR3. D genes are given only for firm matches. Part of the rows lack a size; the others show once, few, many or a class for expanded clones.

TGTGCCAGTAGTAAATCATCCGGGTCGAATATGAACACTGAAGCTTTCTTT	CASSKSSGSNMNTEAFF	-	TRBV19	-	TRBJ1-1
TGTGCCAGCAGCCAGGGGAACACTGAAGCTTTCTTT	CASSQGNTEAFF	-	TRBV11-3	once	TRBJ1-1
TGCGCCAGCAGCCCCCGGGGAGGACCTTTTAGCAATCAGCCCCAGCATTTT	CASSPRGGPFSNQPQHF	-	TRBV4-1	few	TRBJ1-5
TGTGCCAGCAGTATTGGACAGGGGACTGAAGCTTTCTTT	CASSIGQGTEAFF	TRBD1	TRBV12-3/TRBV12-4	-	TRBJ1-1
TGTGCCACCAGCAGAGATAGGGGTCCCAATCAGCCCCAGCATTTT	CATSRDRGPNQPQHF	-	TRBV15	-	TRBJ1-5
TGTGCCAGTAGTAAGACAGATAATCAGCCCCAGCATTTT	CASSKTDNQPQHF	-	TRBV19	-	TRBJ1-5
TGTGCCAGCAGCCCGACAGGGCGCAATGAAAAACTGTTTTTT	CASSPTGRNEKLFF	TRBD1	TRBV5-4	once	TRBJ1-4
TGTGCCAGCCGCGCTCCGGGGACATGGAAGGATTCACCCCTCCACTTT	CASRAPGTWKDSPLHF	-	TRBV19	-	TRBJ1-6
TGTGCCAGCAGTTTAAGCCCAGGTGCGGGCACTGAAGCTTTCTTT	CASSLSPGAGTEAFF	-	TRBV28	-	TRBJ1-1
TGTGCCAGCAGGGAGAGCCGAGGGGGCGCGGGTCAGCCCCAGCATTTT	CASRESRGGAGQPQHF	TRBD1	TRBV7-8	-	TRBJ1-5
TGTGCCAGCAGCTTGGATGAAAGGGGACAGGGGGTTTCACCCCTCCACTTT	CASSLDERGQGVSPLHF	TRBD1	TRBV5-6	-	TRBJ1-6
TGCGCCAGCAGCTTGGATTTAGCCAAAAACATTCAGTACTTT	CASSLDLAKNIQYF	-	TRBV5-1	-	TRBJ2-4
TGCGCCAGCAGCTTGGAGGGGAATAATTCACCCCTCCACTTT	CASSLEGNNSPLHF	-	TRBV5-1	-	TRBJ1-6
TGTGCCAGCAGTTCAGGGGGCATGACTGGAAACACCATATATTTT	CASSSGGMTGNTIYF	TRBD1	TRBV6-5	-	TRBJ1-3
TGCGCCAGCAGCTTGGGGACACTTTATCTCGAGCAGTACTTC	CASSLGTLYLEQYF	-	TRBV5-1	-	TRBJ2-7
TGCGCCAGCAGCGAGTGGCTAGCGGGGGGGAATGAGCAGTTCTTC	CASSEWLAGGNEQFF	TRBD2	TRBV5-1	-	TRBJ2-1
TGCGCCAGCAGCCAAGATCACAGGGGATTCTCTGGAAACACCATATATTTT	CASSQDHRGFSGNTIYF	TRBD1	TRBV4-1	-	TRBJ1-3
TGTGCCAGCAGCCCGCAGGGGGCAAACACTGAAGCTTTCTTT	CASSPQGANTEAFF	TRBD1	TRBV11-2	-	TRBJ1-1
TGTGCCAGTAGCTGGGGCAGGGGAAAGGACGAGCAGTACTTC	CASSWGRGKDEQYF	-	TRBV19	-	TRBJ2-7
TGTGCCAGCAGCCAAGACCTCCGGGACAACGATGGCTACACCTTC	CASSQDLRDNDGYTF	-	TRBV14	-	TRBJ1-2
TGCGCCAGCAGGCGGGACAGCCTTCCCGGGGAGCTGTTTTTT	CASRRDSLPGELFF	-	TRBV5-1	few	TRBJ2-2
TGTGCCAGCACTCCTAGCGGGGGCAACACCGGGGAGCTGTTTTTT	CASTPSGGNTGELFF	TRBD2	TRBV6-5	-	TRBJ2-2
TGTGCCAGCACCTCCCGACAGGGGTATAATTCACCCCTCCACTTT	CASTSRQGYNSPLHF	TRBD1	TRBV6-5	-	TRBJ1-6
TGTGCCAGTAGTCGGACAGCCTACGAGCAGTACTTC	CASSRTAYEQYF	-	TRBV19	-	TRBJ2-7
TGTGCCAGCGGCTTTTTGCAGGGTAATAGAAACACCATATATTTT	CASGFLQGNRNTIYF	-	TRBV28	-	TRBJ1-3
-	CASSALRAGGSSGNTIYF	-	TRBV5-4	-	TRBJ1-3
TGCGCCAGCAGCCAGCACCCTATTAACACTGAAGCTTTCTTT	CASSQHPINTEAFF	-	TRBV4-1	-	TRBJ1-1
TGCGCCAGCAGCCAAATAACAGGGGACGCTGAAGCTTTCTTT	CASSQITGDAEAFF	TRBD1	TRBV4-1	few	TRBJ1-1
TGTGCCAGCAGCAGGGGAGGCTATGGCTACACCTTC	CASSRGGYGYTF	-	TRBV7-9	-	TRBJ1-2
TGCGCCAGCAGCTTGGCGGGGGTGGAGACCCAGTACTTC	CASSLAGVETQYF	-	TRBV5-1	-	TRBJ2-5
TGTGCCAGCAGCCCTCGACTAGCCGGTAACACAGATACGCAGTATTTT	CASSPRLAGNTDTQYF	TRBD2	TRBV3-1/TRBV3-2	-	TRBJ2-3
TGTGCCAGCAGCTCGGACAGGGGGCTTGCGCAGTATTTT	CASSSDRGLAQYF	TRBD1	TRBV11-3	-	TRBJ2-3
TGTGCCAGCTCTCTTGGACAGGAAGAGACCCAGTACTTC	CASSLGQEETQYF	TRBD1	TRBV18	-	TRBJ2-5
TGTGCCAGCAGCAAGGCAGCAGGGGGCAACACTGAAGCTTTCTTT	CASSKAAGGNTEAFF	TRBD1	TRBV5-6	-	TRBJ1-1
TGTGCCTGGCAGCAAGAGACCCAGTACTTC	CAWQQETQYF	-	TRBV30	-	TRBJ2-5
TGTGCCAGCAGCCCGGGACAGCAGCGTCAGTATGGCTACACCTTC	CASSPGQQRQYGYTF	TRBD1	TRBV28	-	TRBJ1-2
TGTGCCAGCAGCAAAGCGCAGTGCATGAACACTGAAGCTTTCTTT	CASSKAQCMNTEAFF	-	TRBV21-1	-	TRBJ1-1
TGTGCCAGCACACCTACCTCCTACGAGCAGTACTTC	CASTPTSYEQYF	-	TRBV11-2	-	TRBJ2-7
TGTGCCAGCAGTGAACTCAATCGACAGGGATCTGGAAACACCATATATTTT	CASSELNRQGSGNTIYF	TRBD1	TRBV6-1	-	TRBJ1-3
TGTGCCAGCAGCAAACAGGGGGTGACAGCCTACGAGCAGTACTTC	CASSKQGVTAYEQYF	TRBD1	TRBV2	-	TRBJ2-7
TGTGCCAGCAGCCAAGATATACGAGGAGGGCCACACCGAAACACCATATATTTT	CASSQDIRGGPHRNTIYF	-	TRBV3-1/TRBV3-2	-	TRBJ1-3
TGTGCCACCAGTCGACTACCAGGAACCCAAGAGACCCAGTACTTC	CATSRLPGTQETQYF	-	TRBV10-3	-	TRBJ2-5
TGTGCCAGCAGCCCTGGCGGGGGGGCCCCCGGGGAGCTGTTTTTT	CASSPGGGAPGELFF	TRBD2	TRBV7-3	-	TRBJ2-2
TGTGCCAGCTCCTCCTCCCAAGAGACCCAGTACTTC	CASSSSQETQYF	-	TRBV18	-	TRBJ2-5
TGTGCCATCAGTGATTCGACAGGGCACCAAGAGACCCAGTACTTC	CAISDSTGHQETQYF	TRBD1	TRBV10-3	-	TRBJ2-5
TGTGCCAGTAGACAAACCGGGACAAAAGAGACCCAGTACTTC	CASRQTGTKETQYF	-	TRBV19	-	TRBJ2-5
TGTGCCAGCAGACCTGGACAGGGTTACGGCTACACCTTC	CASRPGQGYGYTF	TRBD1	TRBV6-5	-	TRBJ1-2
TGTGCCTGGAGTGTTGGGGCGCCCTACGAGCAGTACTTC	CAWSVGAPYEQYF	-	TRBV30	-	TRBJ2-7
TGTGCCAGCAGCATCAGGGGGCTCGGTGGAAACACCATATATTTT	CASSIRGLGGNTIYF	TRBD1	TRBV7-2	-	TRBJ1-3
TGTGCCACCAGTGACACTAGCCGAGGGTACAATGAGCAGTTCTTC	CATSDTSRGYNEQFF	-	TRBV24-1	few	TRBJ2-1
TGTGCCAGCAGCTTGGTGGGACAGGGGTACAACGAGCAGTACTTC	CASSLVGQGYNEQYF	TRBD1	TRBV5-4	-	TRBJ2-7
TGTGCCAGCAGTGAAGGTGGCTTCTCCTACGAGCAGTACTTC	CASSEGGFSYEQYF	-	TRBV2	-	TRBJ2-7
TGTGCCAGCAGCTTGGGACAGACGGGAGAGACCCAGTACTTC	CASSLGQTGETQYF	-	TRBV5-6	-	TRBJ2-5
TGTGCCAGCAATGGGGGGGCAAGGAGCAATCAGCCCCAGCATTTT	CASNGGARSNQPQHF	-	TRBV6-5	-	TRBJ1-5
TGTGCCTTTTCCGGGACACCTAACTATGGCTACACCTTC	CAFSGTPNYGYTF	-	TRBV28	-	TRBJ1-2
TGCGCCAGCAGCCAAGAAAGGGGGATTGGGGAGCTGTTTTTT	CASSQERGIGELFF	-	TRBV4-1	-	TRBJ2-2
TGTGCCAGCAGCGTAGCTCCAGGGGGAAGTTACGAGCAGTACTTC	CASSVAPGGSYEQYF	TRBD1	TRBV9	-	TRBJ2-7
TGTGCCACCAGCAGGACACGCCCTTCCAATCAGCCCCAGCATTTT	CATSRTRPSNQPQHF	-	TRBV15	few	TRBJ1-5
TGCGCCAGCAGCTTGGGGCACGCTAGCACAGATACGCAGTATTTT	CASSLGHASTDTQYF	-	TRBV5-1	-	TRBJ2-3
TGCGCCAGCAGTCAGGAAAGGGGATTTAATGAAAAACTGTTTTTT	CASSQERGFNEKLFF	-	TRBV23-1	-	TRBJ1-4